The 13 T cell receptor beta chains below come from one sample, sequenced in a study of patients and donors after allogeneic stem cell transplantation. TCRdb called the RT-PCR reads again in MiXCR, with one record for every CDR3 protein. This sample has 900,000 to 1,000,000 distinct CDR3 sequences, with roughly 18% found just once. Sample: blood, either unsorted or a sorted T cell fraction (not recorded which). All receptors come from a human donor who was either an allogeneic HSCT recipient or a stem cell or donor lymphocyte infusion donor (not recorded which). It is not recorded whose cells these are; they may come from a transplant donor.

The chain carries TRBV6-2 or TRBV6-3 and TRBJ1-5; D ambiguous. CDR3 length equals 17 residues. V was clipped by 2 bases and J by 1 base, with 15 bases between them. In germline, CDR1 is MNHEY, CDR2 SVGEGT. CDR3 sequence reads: CASSYVWGYPSNQPQHF. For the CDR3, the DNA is TGTGCCAGCAGTTACGTTTGGGGTTACCCAAGCAATCAGCCCCAGCATTTT.

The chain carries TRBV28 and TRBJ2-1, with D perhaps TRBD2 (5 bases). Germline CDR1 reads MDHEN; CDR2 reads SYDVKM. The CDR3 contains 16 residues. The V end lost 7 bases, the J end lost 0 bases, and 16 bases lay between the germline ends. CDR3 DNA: TGTGCCAGCACCCTCGTCGGACTCAGCTCCTACAATGAGCAGTTCTTC. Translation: CASTLVGLSSYNEQFF. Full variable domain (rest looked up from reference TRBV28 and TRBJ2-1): DVKVTQSSRYLVKRTGEKVFLECVQDMDHENMFWYRQDPGLGLRLIYFSYDVKMKEKGDIPEGYSVSREKKERFSLILESASTNQTSMYLCASTLVGLSSYNEQFFGPGTRLTVL.

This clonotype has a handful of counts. CDR3 nucleotide sequence: TGCAGTGCTAGAGTGTATCAACACAATGAGCAGTTCTTC. It specifies CSARVYQHNEQFF. The rearrangement uses TRBV20-1 and TRBJ2-1, with D unclear. Deletions cut 1 base from V and 5 bases from J, with 9 bases between. The CDR3 has 13 residues. Germline loops: CDR1 DFQATT, CDR2 SNEGSKA (reference sequence).

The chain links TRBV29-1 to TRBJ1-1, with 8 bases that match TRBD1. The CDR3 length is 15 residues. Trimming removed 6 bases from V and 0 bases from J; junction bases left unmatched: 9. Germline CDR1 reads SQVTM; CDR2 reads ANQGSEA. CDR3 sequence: CSVTGQATMNTEAFF. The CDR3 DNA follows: TGCAGCGTCACGGGACAGGCGACTATGAACACTGAAGCTTTCTTT.

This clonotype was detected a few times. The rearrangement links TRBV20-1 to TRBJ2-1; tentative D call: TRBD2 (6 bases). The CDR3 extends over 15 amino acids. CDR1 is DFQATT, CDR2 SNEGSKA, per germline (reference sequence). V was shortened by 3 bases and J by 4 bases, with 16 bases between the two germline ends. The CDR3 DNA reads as TGCAGTGCTAGGGAGGAGCTAGCGCCTTACAATGAGCAGTTCTTC. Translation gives CSAREELAPYNEQFF.

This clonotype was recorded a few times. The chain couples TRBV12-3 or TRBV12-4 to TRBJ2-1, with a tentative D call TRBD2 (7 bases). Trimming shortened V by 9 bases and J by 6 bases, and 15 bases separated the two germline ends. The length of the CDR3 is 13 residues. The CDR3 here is CASGLGGLNEQFF. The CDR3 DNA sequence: TGTGCCAGTGGATTGGGGGGGCTCAATGAGCAGTTCTTC.

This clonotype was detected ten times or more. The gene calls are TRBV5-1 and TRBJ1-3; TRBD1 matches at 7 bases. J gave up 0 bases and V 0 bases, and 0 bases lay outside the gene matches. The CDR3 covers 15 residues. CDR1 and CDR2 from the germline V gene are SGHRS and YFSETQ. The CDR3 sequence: CASSLDRGSGNTIYF. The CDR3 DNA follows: TGCGCCAGCAGCTTGGACAGGGGCTCTGGAAACACCATATATTTT.

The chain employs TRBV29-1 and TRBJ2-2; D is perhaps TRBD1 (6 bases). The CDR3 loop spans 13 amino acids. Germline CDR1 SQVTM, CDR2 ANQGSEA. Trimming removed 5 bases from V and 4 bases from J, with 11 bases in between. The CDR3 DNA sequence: TGCAGCGTTCATGGGGGCGGCACCGGGGAGCTGTTTTTT. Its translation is CSVHGGGTGELFF.

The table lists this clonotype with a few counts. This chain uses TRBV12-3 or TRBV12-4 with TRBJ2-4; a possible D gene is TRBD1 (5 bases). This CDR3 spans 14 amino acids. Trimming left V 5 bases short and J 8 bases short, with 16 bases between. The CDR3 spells CASSLGAHGDIQYF. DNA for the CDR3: TGTGCCAGCAGTCTAGGGGCCCATGGGGACATTCAGTACTTC.

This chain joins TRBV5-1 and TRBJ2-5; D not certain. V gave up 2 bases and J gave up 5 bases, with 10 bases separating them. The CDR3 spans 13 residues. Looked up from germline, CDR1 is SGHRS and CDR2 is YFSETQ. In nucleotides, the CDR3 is TGCGCCAGCAGCTTCTCTCCGGCGGAGACCCAGTACTTC. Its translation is CASSFSPAETQYF.

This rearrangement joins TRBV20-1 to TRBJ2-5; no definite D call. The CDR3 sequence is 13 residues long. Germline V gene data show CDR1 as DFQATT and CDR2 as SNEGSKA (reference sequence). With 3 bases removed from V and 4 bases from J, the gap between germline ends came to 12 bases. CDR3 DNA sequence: TGCAGTGCTAGTTTGGGTATAACAGAGACCCAGTACTTC. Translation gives CSASLGITETQYF.

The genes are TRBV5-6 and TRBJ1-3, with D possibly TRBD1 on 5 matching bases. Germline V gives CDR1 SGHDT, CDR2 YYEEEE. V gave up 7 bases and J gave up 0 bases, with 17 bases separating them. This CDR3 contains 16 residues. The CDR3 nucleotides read TGTGCCAGCCATAACGGGGCCCGCTTCTCTGGAAACACCATATATTTT. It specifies CASHNGARFSGNTIYF.

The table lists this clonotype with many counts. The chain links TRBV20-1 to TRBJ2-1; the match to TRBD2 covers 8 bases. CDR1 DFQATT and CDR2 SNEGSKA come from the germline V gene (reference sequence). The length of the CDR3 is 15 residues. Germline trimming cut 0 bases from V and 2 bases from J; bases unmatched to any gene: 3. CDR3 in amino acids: CSARDLAGTYNEQFF. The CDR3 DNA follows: TGCAGTGCTAGAGATCTAGCGGGTACCTACAATGAGCAGTTCTTC.